The rows below give T cell receptor beta chains drawn from one sample of a study of beta chain features in type 1 diabetes. Data came from immunoSEQ multiplex PCR; TCRdb stores just in-frame clones and leaves some out. The table has a few hundred thousand clones, 10% to 15% seen once. Sequencing used naive CD4+ T cells from blood. Every receptor here comes from a woman aged 18-29 years with type 1 diabetes. The CDR3 runs from the conserved cysteine through the conserved F or W. The D gene is left open where the match is weak. Clone sizes are given selectively: once, few, many, or a class where the clone is expanded.

v_call,d_call,clone_size,j_call,cdr3_nt,cdr3_aa
TRBV19,-,-,TRBJ1-1,TGTGCCAGTGGTGAACAGGGTGACGGCACTGAAGCTTTCTTT,CASGEQGDGTEAFF
TRBV7-2,-,-,TRBJ1-2,TGTGCCAGCAGCTTAACAGGGCGGGGCTACACCTTC,CASSLTGRGYTF
TRBV27,-,few,TRBJ2-7,TGTGCCAGCAGTAACCCCCTGGCGGCCGAGCAGTACTTC,CASSNPLAAEQYF
TRBV7-9,-,few,TRBJ1-1,TGTGCCAGCAGCCTGGACAGAAACGGTGAAGCTTTCTTT,CASSLDRNGEAFF
TRBV29-1,TRBD2,-,TRBJ2-3,TGCAGCCTAGGGGAGGGAAGGGGCACAGATACGCAGTATTTT,CSLGEGRGTDTQYF
TRBV18,-,-,TRBJ2-5,TGTGCCAGCTCACCATCGTCCCAAGAGACCCAGTACTTC,CASSPSSQETQYF
TRBV14,-,-,TRBJ1-4,TGTGCCAGCAGCCAATCCTGGGGGCAACCTACCCGGGGTGAAAAACTGTTTTTT,CASSQSWGQPTRGEKLFF
TRBV2,TRBD2,-,TRBJ2-1,TGTGCCAGCATAGCGGGGAGCTACAATGAGCAGTTCTTC,CASIAGSYNEQFF
TRBV30,-,-,TRBJ1-3,TGTGCCTGGAGTAAGGACAGACCCCTCGGGGGAAACACCATATATTTT,CAWSKDRPLGGNTIYF
TRBV15,TRBD1,few,TRBJ1-1,TGTGCCACCAGTTTTATCGGGACAGGGCCGACTGAAGCTTTCTTT,CATSFIGTGPTEAFF
TRBV25-1,-,few,TRBJ2-5,TGTGCCAGCAGTGAATCGGGGAGAGATGCGAGTCCCCAGTACTTC,CASSESGRDASPQYF
TRBV7-9,-,few,TRBJ1-3,TGTGCCAGCAGCGCGTCCGGGGGAGACTCTGGAAACACCATATATTTT,CASSASGGDSGNTIYF
TRBV29-1,-,few,TRBJ2-3,TGCAGCCCCGCTAGGTCGGATACGCAGTATTTT,CSPARSDTQYF
TRBV18,TRBD2,few,TRBJ2-7,TGTGCCAGCTCCTCAGCGGGATCGGGGTACGAGCAGTACTTC,CASSSAGSGYEQYF
TRBV27,TRBD2,-,TRBJ2-1,TGTGCCAGTTACCGGACTAGCAACTACAATGAGCAGTTCTTC,CASYRTSNYNEQFF
TRBV2,-,few,TRBJ2-3,TGTGCCAGCACGGTTAACACAGATACGCAGTATTTT,CASTVNTDTQYF
TRBV18,TRBD1,few,TRBJ2-7,TGTGCCAGCCGAGACCCGACAGGGAACTCCTACGAGCAGTACTTC,CASRDPTGNSYEQYF